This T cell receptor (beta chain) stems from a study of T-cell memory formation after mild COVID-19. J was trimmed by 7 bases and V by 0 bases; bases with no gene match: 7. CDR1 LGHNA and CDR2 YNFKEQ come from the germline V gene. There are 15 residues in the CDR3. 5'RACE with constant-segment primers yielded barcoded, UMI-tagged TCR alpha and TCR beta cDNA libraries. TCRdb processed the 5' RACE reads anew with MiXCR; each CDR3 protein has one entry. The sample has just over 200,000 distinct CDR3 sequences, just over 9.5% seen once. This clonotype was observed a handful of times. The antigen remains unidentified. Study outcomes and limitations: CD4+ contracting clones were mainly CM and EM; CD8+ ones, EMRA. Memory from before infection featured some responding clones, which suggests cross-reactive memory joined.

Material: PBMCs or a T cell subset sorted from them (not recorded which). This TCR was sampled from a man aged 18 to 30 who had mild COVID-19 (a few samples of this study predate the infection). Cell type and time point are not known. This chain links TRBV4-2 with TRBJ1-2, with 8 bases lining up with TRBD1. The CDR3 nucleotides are TGTGCCAGCAGCCAAGAAAGGACAGGGCTTAGTGGCTACACCTTC. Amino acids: CASSQERTGLSGYTF.